The clone carrying this TCR beta chain was counted many times. Its matching antigen is unknown. The record originates from a study of CD8 T cells in ankylosing spondylitis. General observations from the study: As for the disease-linked clones, they showed a CD8+ phenotype and occurred at relatively low frequencies in peripheral blood. Certain motif variants had earlier appeared in reactive arthritis synovial fluid and blood. Fewer than ten highly homologous variants made up a TCR beta motif that seemed to typify ankylosing spondylitis blood.

With molecular barcodes, quantitative 5'-RACE was used to make the TCR beta libraries. In TCRdb, the 5' RACE reads were re-called with MiXCR into one record per CDR3 protein. The sample lists 350,000 or so distinct CDR3 sequences, 11% occurring once. This TCR was recovered from a female donor with ankylosing spondylitis or in good health (not recorded which). The sequenced sample was blood, either unsorted or a sorted T cell fraction (not recorded which).

In DNA, the CDR3 is TGTGCCAGCAGGTTCATGAACACTGAAGCTTTCTTT. Translated: CASRFMNTEAFF. The V and J genes are TRBV6-6 and TRBJ1-1, with D unresolved. Germline V gene sequence: CDR1 MNHNY, CDR2 SVGAGI (reference sequence). The CDR3 runs to 12 residues. V gave up 6 bases and J gave up 0 bases, with 5 bases separating them.